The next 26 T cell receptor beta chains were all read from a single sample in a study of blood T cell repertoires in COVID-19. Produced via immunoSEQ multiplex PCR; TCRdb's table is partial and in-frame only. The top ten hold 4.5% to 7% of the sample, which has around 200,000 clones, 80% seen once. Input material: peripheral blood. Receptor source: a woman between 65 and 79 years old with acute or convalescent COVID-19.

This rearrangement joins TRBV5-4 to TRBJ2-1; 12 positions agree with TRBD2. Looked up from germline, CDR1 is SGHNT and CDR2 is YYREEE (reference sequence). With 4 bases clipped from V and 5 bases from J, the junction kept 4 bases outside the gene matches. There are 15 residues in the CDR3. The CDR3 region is CASSRRTSGDNEQFF. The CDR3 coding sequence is TGTGCCAGCAGCCGTCGGACTAGCGGGGACAATGAGCAGTTCTTC.

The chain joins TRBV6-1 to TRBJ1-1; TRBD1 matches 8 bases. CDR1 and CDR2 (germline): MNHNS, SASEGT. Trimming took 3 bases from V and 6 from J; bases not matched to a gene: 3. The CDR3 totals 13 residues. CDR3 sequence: CASSETGEAEAFF. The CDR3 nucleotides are TGTGCCAGCAGTGAGACAGGGGAAGCTGAAGCTTTCTTT.

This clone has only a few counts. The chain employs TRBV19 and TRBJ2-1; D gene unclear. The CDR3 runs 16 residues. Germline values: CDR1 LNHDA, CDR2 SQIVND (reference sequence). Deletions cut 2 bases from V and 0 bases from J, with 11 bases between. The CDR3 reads CASSISGGTSYNEQFF. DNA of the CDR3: TGTGCCAGTAGTATATCTGGCGGCACCTCCTACAATGAGCAGTTCTTC.

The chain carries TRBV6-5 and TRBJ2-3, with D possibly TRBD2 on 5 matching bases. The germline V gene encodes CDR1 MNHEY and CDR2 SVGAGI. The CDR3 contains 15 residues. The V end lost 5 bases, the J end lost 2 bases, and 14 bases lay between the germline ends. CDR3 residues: CASSTRGSLTDTQYF. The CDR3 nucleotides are TGTGCCAGCAGTACTAGAGGGTCCCTCACAGATACGCAGTATTTT.

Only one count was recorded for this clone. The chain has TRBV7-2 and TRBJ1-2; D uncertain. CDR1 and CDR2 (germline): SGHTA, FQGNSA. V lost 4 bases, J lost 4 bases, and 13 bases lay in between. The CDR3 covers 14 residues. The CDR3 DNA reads TGTGCCAGCAGCTCCGGCGGATCCTTCTATGGCTACACCTTC. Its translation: CASSSGGSFYGYTF.

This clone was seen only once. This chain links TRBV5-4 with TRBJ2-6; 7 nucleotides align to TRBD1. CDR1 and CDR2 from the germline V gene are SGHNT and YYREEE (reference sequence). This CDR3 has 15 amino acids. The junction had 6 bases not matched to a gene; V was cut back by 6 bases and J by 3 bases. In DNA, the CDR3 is TGTGCCAGCACACGAGGGACAGATGGGGCCAACGTCCTGACTTTC. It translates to CASTRGTDGANVLTF.

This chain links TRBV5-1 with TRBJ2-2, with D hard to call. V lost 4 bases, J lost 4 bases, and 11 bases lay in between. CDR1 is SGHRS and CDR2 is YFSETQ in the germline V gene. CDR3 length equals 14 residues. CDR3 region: CASSASVSTGELFF. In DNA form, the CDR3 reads TGCGCCAGCAGCGCCTCAGTCAGCACCGGGGAGCTGTTTTTT.

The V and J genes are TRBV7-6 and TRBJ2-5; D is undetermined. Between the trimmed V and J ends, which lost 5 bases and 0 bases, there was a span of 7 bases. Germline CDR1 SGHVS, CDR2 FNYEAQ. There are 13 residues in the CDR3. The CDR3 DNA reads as TGTGCCAGCAGCCCCACAGACCAAGAGACCCAGTACTTC. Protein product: CASSPTDQETQYF.

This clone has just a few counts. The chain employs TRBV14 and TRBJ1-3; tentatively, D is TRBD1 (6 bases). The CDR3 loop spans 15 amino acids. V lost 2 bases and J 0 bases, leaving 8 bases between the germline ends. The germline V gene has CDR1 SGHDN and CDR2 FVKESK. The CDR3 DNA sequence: TGTGCCAGCAGCCAAAGGGACAACTCTGGAAACACCATATATTTT. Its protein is CASSQRDNSGNTIYF.

CDR3 protein: CASSLQGAEVEKLFF. DNA of the CDR3: TGTGCCAGCAGCCTACAGGGGGCGGAGGTTGAAAAACTGTTTTTT. V is TRBV27 and J is TRBJ1-4; 9 bases fit TRBD1. Trimming at V came to 6 bases and at J to 7 bases, leaving 9 bases not matched to a gene. The CDR3 has 15 amino acids. Germline V gives CDR1 MNHEY, CDR2 SMNVEV (reference sequence).

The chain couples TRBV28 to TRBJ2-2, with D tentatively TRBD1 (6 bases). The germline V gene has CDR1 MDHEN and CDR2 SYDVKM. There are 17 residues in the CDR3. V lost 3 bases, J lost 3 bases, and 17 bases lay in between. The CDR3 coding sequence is TGTGCCAGCAGTTTGGGTCTTAGGGGGTCTGACACCGGGGAGCTGTTTTTT. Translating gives CASSLGLRGSDTGELFF. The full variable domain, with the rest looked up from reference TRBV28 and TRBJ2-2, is DVKVTQSSRYLVKRTGEKVFLECVQDMDHENMFWYRQDPGLGLRLIYFSYDVKMKEKGDIPEGYSVSREKKERFSLILESASTNQTSMYLCASSLGLRGSDTGELFFGEGSRLTVL.

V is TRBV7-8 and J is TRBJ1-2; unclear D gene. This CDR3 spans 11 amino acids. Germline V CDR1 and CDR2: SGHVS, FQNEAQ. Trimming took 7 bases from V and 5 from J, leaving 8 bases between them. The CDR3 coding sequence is TGTGCCAGCACCTCCACTTATGGCTACACCTTC. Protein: CASTSTYGYTF.

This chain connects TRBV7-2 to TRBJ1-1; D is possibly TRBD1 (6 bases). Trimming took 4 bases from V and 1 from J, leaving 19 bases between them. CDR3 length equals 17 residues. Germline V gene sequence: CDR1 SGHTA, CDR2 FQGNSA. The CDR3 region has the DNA TGTGCCAGCAGCTCAAACATACCGGGACACCAGAACACTGAAGCTTTCTTT. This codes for CASSSNIPGHQNTEAFF.

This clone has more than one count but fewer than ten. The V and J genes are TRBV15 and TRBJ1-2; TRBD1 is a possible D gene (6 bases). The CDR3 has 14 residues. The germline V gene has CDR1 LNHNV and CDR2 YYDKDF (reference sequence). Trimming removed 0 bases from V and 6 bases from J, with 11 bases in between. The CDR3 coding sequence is TGTGCCACCAGCAGAGATCTGGGGGCGAATGGCTACACCTTC. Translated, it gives CATSRDLGANGYTF.

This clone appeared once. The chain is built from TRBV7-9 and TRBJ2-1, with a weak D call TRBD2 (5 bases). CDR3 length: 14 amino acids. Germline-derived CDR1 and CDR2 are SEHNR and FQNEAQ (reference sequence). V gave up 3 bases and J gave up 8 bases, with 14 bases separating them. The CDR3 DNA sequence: TGTGCCAGCAGCTTGAGGGCCCTTAGGGATGAGCAGTTCTTC. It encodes CASSLRALRDEQFF.

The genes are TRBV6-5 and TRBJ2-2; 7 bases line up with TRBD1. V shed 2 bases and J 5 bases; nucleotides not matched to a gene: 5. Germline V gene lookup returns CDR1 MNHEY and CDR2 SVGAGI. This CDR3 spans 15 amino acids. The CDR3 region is CASSYTRQGTGELFF. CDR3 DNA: TGTGCCAGCAGTTACACTAGACAGGGTACCGGGGAGCTGTTTTTT.

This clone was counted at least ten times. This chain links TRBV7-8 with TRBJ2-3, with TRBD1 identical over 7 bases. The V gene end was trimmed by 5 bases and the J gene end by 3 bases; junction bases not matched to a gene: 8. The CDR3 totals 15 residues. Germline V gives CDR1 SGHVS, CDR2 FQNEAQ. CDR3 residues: CASSSHRGGTDTQYF. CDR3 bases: TGTGCCAGCAGCAGTCACAGGGGTGGGACAGATACGCAGTATTTT.

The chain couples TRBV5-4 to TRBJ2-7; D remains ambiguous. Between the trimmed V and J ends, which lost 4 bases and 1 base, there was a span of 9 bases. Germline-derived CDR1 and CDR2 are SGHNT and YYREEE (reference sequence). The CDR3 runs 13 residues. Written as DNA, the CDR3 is TGTGCCAGCAGCCGCGATCGTTCCTACGAGCAGTACTTC. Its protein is CASSRDRSYEQYF.

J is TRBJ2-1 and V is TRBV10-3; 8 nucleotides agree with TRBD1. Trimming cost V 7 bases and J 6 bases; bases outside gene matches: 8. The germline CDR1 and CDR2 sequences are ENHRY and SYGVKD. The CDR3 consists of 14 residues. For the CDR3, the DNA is TGTGCCATCACGGACAGGGTTGGACCCAATGAGCAGTTCTTC. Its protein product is CAITDRVGPNEQFF.

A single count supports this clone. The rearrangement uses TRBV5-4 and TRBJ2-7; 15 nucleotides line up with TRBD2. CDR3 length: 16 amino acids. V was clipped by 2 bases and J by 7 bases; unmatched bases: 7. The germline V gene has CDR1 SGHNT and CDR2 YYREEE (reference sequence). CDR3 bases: TGTGCCAGCAGCTTCCCGGGACTAGCGGGAGGTATTGAGCAGTACTTC. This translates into CASSFPGLAGGIEQYF.

The CDR3 sequence is CASSYSVADQPQHF. CDR3 sequence (DNA): TGTGCCAGCAGTTACTCTGTAGCGGATCAGCCCCAGCATTTT. This chain joins TRBV6-5 and TRBJ1-5; D unclear. This CDR3 region has 14 residues. Germline CDR1 and CDR2: MNHEY and SVGAGI. V shed 0 bases and J shed 5 bases, with 8 bases lying between them.

CDR3 protein: CASSQEGWTSGDTQYF. Written as DNA, the CDR3 is TGCGCCAGCAGCCAAGAAGGCTGGACTAGCGGGGATACGCAGTATTTT. The rearrangement links TRBV4-1 to TRBJ2-3, with 11 positions matching TRBD2. Germline CDR1 reads MGHRA; CDR2 reads YSYEKL. CDR3 length: 16 residues. Trimming took 0 bases from V and 6 from J; bases not matched to a gene: 5.

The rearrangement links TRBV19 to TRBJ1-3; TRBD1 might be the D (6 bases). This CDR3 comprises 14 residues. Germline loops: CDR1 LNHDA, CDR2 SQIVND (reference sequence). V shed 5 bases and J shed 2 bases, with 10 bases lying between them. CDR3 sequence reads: CASSPDSTGNTIYF. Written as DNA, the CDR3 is TGTGCCAGTAGTCCGGACAGTACTGGAAACACCATATATTTT. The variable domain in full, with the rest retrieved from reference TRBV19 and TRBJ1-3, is DGGITQSPKYLFRKEGQNVTLSCEQNLNHDAMYWYRQDPGQGLRLIYYSQIVNDFQKGDIAEGYSVSREKKESFPLTVTSAQKNPTAFYLCASSPDSTGNTIYFGEGSWLTVV.

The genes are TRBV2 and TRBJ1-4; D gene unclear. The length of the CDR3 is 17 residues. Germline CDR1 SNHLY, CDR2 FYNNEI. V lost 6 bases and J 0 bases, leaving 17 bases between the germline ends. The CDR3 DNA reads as TGTGCCAGCAGCCGGACTGCAATACGAGCAACTAATGAAAAACTGTTTTTT. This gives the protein CASSRTAIRATNEKLFF.

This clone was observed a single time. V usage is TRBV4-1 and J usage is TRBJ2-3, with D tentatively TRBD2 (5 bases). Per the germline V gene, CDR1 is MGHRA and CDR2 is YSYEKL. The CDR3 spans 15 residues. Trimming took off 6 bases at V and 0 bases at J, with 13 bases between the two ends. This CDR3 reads CASSYGVASTDTQYF. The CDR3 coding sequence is TGCGCCAGCAGTTATGGAGTAGCGAGCACAGATACGCAGTATTTT.

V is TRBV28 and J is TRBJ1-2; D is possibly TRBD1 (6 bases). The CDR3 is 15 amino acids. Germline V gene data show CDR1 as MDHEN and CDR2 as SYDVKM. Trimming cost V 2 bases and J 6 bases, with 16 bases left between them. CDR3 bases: TGTGCCAGCAGTTTACGAGGGGGTGGGGGCGATGGCTACACCTTC. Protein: CASSLRGGGGDGYTF.